The next 30 T cell receptor beta chains were all read from a single sample in a study of CD8+ T cells in alopecia areata. The treatment: oral pan-JAK inhibitor, 5-10 mg twice daily. It was cDNA, reverse transcribed from extracted RNA, that served as the sequencing template. Sequenced by immunoSEQ multiplex PCR; TCRdb stores in-frame clones only, minus some. The repertoire holds over 95,000 clones, with less than 70% as singletons. The material was CD4+ T cells sorted from blood, obtained at week 24, from a patient treated with tofacitinib. These TCRs come from a human donor with alopecia areata.

The DNA of the CDR3 is TGCGCCAGCAGCTTGCCGCGACAGGGGCACTACAATGAGCAGTTCTTC. This codes for CASSLPRQGHYNEQFF. J is TRBJ2-1 and V is TRBV5-1; 8 positions match TRBD1. From germline, CDR1 is SGHRS and CDR2 YFSETQ. The V segment lost 1 base and the J segment 3 bases; nucleotides outside the gene matches: 6. The CDR3 is made up of 16 amino acids.

This clone was seen a few times. This chain links TRBV2 with TRBJ2-5; D gene uncertain. Looked up from germline, CDR1 is SNHLY and CDR2 is FYNNEI. V was pared by 2 bases and J by 5 bases, with 12 bases between. This CDR3 comprises 14 residues. The CDR3 nucleotides are TGTGCCAGCAGTGAACTTAGCTTCCAGGAGACCCAGTACTTC. Its protein product is CASSELSFQETQYF.

The V call is TRBV7-2, the J call TRBJ1-2; TRBD1 aligns across 10 bases. The CDR3 is 15 residues long. Germline values: CDR1 SGHTA, CDR2 FQGNSA. V was clipped by 3 bases and J by 2 bases; unmatched bases: 3. The CDR3 region has the DNA TGTGCCAGCAGCTTGACAGGGGGCGCGAACTATGGCTACACCTTC. The encoded protein is CASSLTGGANYGYTF.

The count of this clone is one. This sequence joins TRBV6-5 and TRBJ1-6; D not resolved. Germline assignment: CDR1 MNHEY and CDR2 SVGAGI. Trimming removed 6 bases from V and 6 bases from J, with 15 bases in between. The CDR3 loop spans 15 amino acids. For the CDR3, the DNA is TGTGCCAGCAGCCTACTTAACCCCATTAATTCACCCCTCCACTTT. It codes for CASSLLNPINSPLHF.

The chain has TRBV30 and TRBJ1-4; 8 bases agree with TRBD1. The junction had 4 bases not matched to a gene; V was cut back by 4 bases and J by 6 bases. Per the germline V gene, CDR1 is GTSNPN and CDR2 is SVGIG (reference sequence). The CDR3 is made up of 13 amino acids. As DNA, the CDR3 is TGTGCCTGGAACAGGGGGGGGGATGAAAAACTGTTTTTT. As protein: CAWNRGGDEKLFF.

V usage is TRBV7-2 and J usage is TRBJ2-5, with D possibly TRBD2 on 7 matching bases. This CDR3 has 14 amino acids. Germline V gene sequence: CDR1 SGHTA, CDR2 FQGNSA. Trimming removed 3 bases from V and 5 bases from J, with 13 bases in between. CDR3 in amino acids: CASSFRRGGETQYF. The CDR3 region has the DNA TGTGCCAGCAGCTTTAGGCGCGGGGGCGAGACCCAGTACTTC.

This chain links TRBV7-2 with TRBJ2-4, with D possibly matching TRBD1 (6 bases). Per germline, CDR1 SGHTA and CDR2 FQGNSA. The CDR3 is made up of 14 amino acids. V was clipped by 5 bases and J by 7 bases, with 15 bases between them. The CDR3: CASSLQGVGNIQYF. The CDR3 bases are TGTGCCAGCAGCCTACAGGGAGTTGGCAACATTCAGTACTTC.

This chain links TRBV2 with TRBJ2-5; D unclear. The V end was cut by 7 bases, the J end by 5 bases, with 11 bases between. Germline loops: CDR1 SNHLY, CDR2 FYNNEI. This CDR3 comprises 12 residues. The CDR3 region has the DNA TGTGCCAGCAAAGTGATGGTCGAGACCCAGTACTTC. This encodes CASKVMVETQYF.

This sequence joins TRBV10-2 and TRBJ2-2; D gene unclear. The V gene's germline CDR1 is WSHSY and CDR2 SAAADI. CDR3 length equals 16 residues. Trimming pared 2 bases from V and 4 bases from J, leaving 14 bases between. CDR3 region: CASSEPARVGTGELFF. In nucleotides, the CDR3 is TGCGCCAGCAGTGAGCCCGCTAGGGTCGGCACCGGGGAGCTGTTTTTT.

The chain has TRBV7-2 and TRBJ2-3, with D uncertain. From germline, CDR1 is SGHTA and CDR2 FQGNSA. Trimming cost V 2 bases and J 5 bases, with 5 bases left between them. This CDR3 is built from 12 residues. As DNA, the CDR3 is TGTGCCAGCAGCTTATTCGGAGATACGCAGTATTTT. Translating gives CASSLFGDTQYF. Full variable domain (rest looked up from reference TRBV7-2 and TRBJ2-3): GAGVSQSPSNKVTEKGKDVELRCDPISGHTALYWYRQSLGQGLEFLIYFQGNSAPDKSGLPSDRFSAERTGGSVSTLTIQRTQQEDSAVYLCASSLFGDTQYFGPGTRLTVL.

The gene calls are TRBV27 and TRBJ1-2; D possibly corresponds to TRBD1 (5 bases). Trimming removed 4 bases from V and 2 bases from J, with 14 bases in between. The CDR3 totals 15 residues. Germline values: CDR1 MNHEY, CDR2 SMNVEV (reference sequence). This chain's CDR3 is CASSSRQPGNYGYTF. DNA of the CDR3: TGTGCCAGCAGTTCACGTCAACCAGGGAACTATGGCTACACCTTC.

The chain couples TRBV2 to TRBJ1-3, with D perhaps matching TRBD1 (6 bases). CDR1 and CDR2 from the germline V gene are SNHLY and FYNNEI. CDR3 length equals 13 residues. V shed 6 bases and J shed 4 bases, with 10 bases lying between them. The CDR3 is CASRTGIGNTIYF. CDR3 coding DNA: TGTGCCAGCAGAACAGGGATCGGAAACACCATATATTTT.

V gene TRBV18 combines with J gene TRBJ2-2, with 10 bases lining up with TRBD2. Trimming took 3 bases from V and 7 from J; bases not matched to a gene: 8. The germline gives CDR1 KGHSH, CDR2 LQKENI. The CDR3 length is 16 residues. In DNA, the CDR3 is TGTGCCAGCTCACCCCCCAGCGGGGGGGCCGACGGGGAGCTGTTTTTT. As protein: CASSPPSGGADGELFF.

The V and J genes are TRBV6-5 and TRBJ2-1, with 8 bases fitting TRBD2. This CDR3 spans 15 amino acids. Germline CDR1 reads MNHEY; CDR2 reads SVGAGI. The V segment lost 5 bases and the J segment 3 bases; nucleotides outside the gene matches: 6. CDR3 nucleotides: TGTGCCAGCAGTCCCGGGGGGGGGAACTACAATGAGCAGTTCTTC. As protein: CASSPGGGNYNEQFF.

The chain combines TRBV5-1 with TRBJ1-5; D unclear. The V end was cut by 0 bases, the J end by 0 bases, with 7 bases between. Germline V lookup: CDR1 SGHRS, CDR2 YFSETQ. This CDR3 contains 15 residues. CDR3 region: CASSLAPSSNQPQHF. Here the CDR3 DNA reads TGCGCCAGCAGCTTGGCACCGAGTAGCAATCAGCCCCAGCATTTT. Filled out from reference TRBV5-1 and TRBJ1-5, the complete variable domain reads KAGVTQTPRYLIKTRGQQVTLSCSPISGHRSVSWYQQTPGQGLQFLFEYFSETQRNKGNFPGRFSGRQFSNSRSEMNVSTLELGDSALYLCASSLAPSSNQPQHFGDGTRLSIL.

This clone was seen only a few times. The chain uses TRBV7-3 and TRBJ2-6; D gene unclear. The CDR3 sequence is 14 residues long. V was shortened by 3 bases and J by 4 bases, with 7 bases between the two germline ends. Germline lookup yields CDR1 SGHTA and CDR2 FQGTGA. CDR3 sequence: CASSLPAGANVLTF. Here the CDR3 DNA reads TGTGCCAGCAGCTTGCCCGCCGGGGCCAACGTCCTGACTTTC.

The V gene is TRBV10-3, the J gene TRBJ1-2, with a tentative D call TRBD1 (6 bases). This CDR3 comprises 14 residues. V lost 7 bases to trimming and J lost 2 bases, with 14 bases between them. Germline V gene data show CDR1 as ENHRY and CDR2 as SYGVKD. For the CDR3, the DNA is TGTGCCATCACAGGAGCAGGGGTAAACTATGGCTACACCTTC. Protein sequence: CAITGAGVNYGYTF.

The chain combines TRBV29-1 with TRBJ1-5; tentative D call: TRBD1 (6 bases). CDR3 size: 13 residues. V was pared by 7 bases and J by 2 bases, with 12 bases between. Per the germline V gene, CDR1 is SQVTM and CDR2 is ANQGSEA. The DNA of the CDR3 is TGCAGCGCCGGAGGGGGGGGCAATCAGCCCCAGCATTTT. The encoded protein is CSAGGGGNQPQHF. Based on the CDR3 plus reference TRBV29-1 and TRBJ1-5, the full variable domain is SAVISQKPSRDICQRGTSLTIQCQVDSQVTMMFWYRQQPGQSLTLIATANQGSEATYESGFVIDKFPISRPNLTFSTLTVSNMSPEDSSIYLCSAGGGGNQPQHFGDGTRLSIL.

CDR3 DNA sequence: TGTGCCTGGAGCGGCAATTCACCCCTCCACTTT. It yields the protein CAWSGNSPLHF. The J gene is TRBJ1-6, the V gene TRBV30; D is unclear. The CDR3 is 11 amino acids. Germline CDR1 and CDR2: GTSNPN and SVGIG (reference sequence). Deletions cut 3 bases from V and 7 bases from J, with 4 bases between.

The chain carries TRBV27 and TRBJ1-2; D may be TRBD1 (5 bases). V lost 6 bases and J lost 4, with 18 bases in between. This CDR3 comprises 15 residues. Germline values: CDR1 MNHEY, CDR2 SMNVEV (reference sequence). CDR3: CASRRGGDMFYGYTF. As DNA, the CDR3 is TGTGCCAGCAGACGGGGGGGAGATATGTTCTATGGCTACACCTTC.

The V call is TRBV4-3, the J call TRBJ1-1; the match to TRBD1 covers 9 bases. V shed 4 bases and J 4 bases; nucleotides not matched to a gene: 7. This CDR3 contains 15 residues. Looked up from germline, CDR1 is LGHNA and CDR2 is YSLEER. CDR3: CASSRTRDRVTEAFF. Written as DNA, the CDR3 is TGCGCCAGCAGCCGAACCCGGGACAGGGTCACTGAAGCTTTCTTT.

The chain employs TRBV2 and TRBJ2-7, with 10 bases aligning to TRBD1. This CDR3 has 14 residues. CDR1 is SNHLY and CDR2 is FYNNEI in the germline V gene. Losses at the gene ends were 5 bases for V and 1 base for J; bases not matched to a gene: 2. The CDR3 protein is CASSRDRGSYEQYF. The CDR3 nucleotides read TGTGCCAGCAGTCGGGACAGGGGTTCCTACGAGCAGTACTTC.

V is TRBV29-1 and J is TRBJ2-3; 7 positions agree with TRBD1. The trim removed 7 bases at V and 1 base at J, leaving 8 bases unmatched. The CDR3 is made up of 14 amino acids. CDR1 SQVTM and CDR2 ANQGSEA come from the germline V gene. The CDR3 region has the DNA TGCAGCGGTGGTATTACAGGGGGCACAGATACGCAGTATTTT. It specifies CSGGITGGTDTQYF.

This chain links TRBV5-4 with TRBJ1-6; D is perhaps TRBD1 (6 bases). The CDR3 is made up of 12 amino acids. Trimming stripped 3 bases from V and 13 bases from J, with 11 bases between. Germline V lookup: CDR1 SGHNT, CDR2 YYREEE (reference sequence). The chain's CDR3 is CASSSQGHPLHF. CDR3 in DNA: TGTGCCAGCAGCTCGCAGGGGCACCCCCTCCACTTT.

V gene TRBV10-3 combines with J gene TRBJ2-7; 8 bases are shared with TRBD1. Trimming took 3 bases from V and 7 from J; bases not matched to a gene: 11. The germline CDR1 and CDR2 sequences are ENHRY and SYGVKD. This CDR3 region has 15 residues. In DNA, the CDR3 is TGTGCCATCAGTGAATTAGGGCAGGGGGCTCGTGAGCAGTACTTC. This translates into CAISELGQGAREQYF.

The V gene is TRBV7-9, the J gene TRBJ2-5; D perhaps matches TRBD1 (6 bases). The CDR3 has 14 residues. V dropped 2 bases and J dropped 5 bases, with 12 bases sitting between them. Germline values: CDR1 SEHNR, CDR2 FQNEAQ (reference sequence). CDR3 DNA: TGTGCCAGCAGCTTAATTGCAGGGGTGGAGACCCAGTACTTC. This encodes CASSLIAGVETQYF.

The rearrangement uses TRBV11-2 and TRBJ2-5, with 8 bases lining up with TRBD1. The CDR3 contains 14 residues. The germline gives CDR1 SGHAT, CDR2 FQNNGV. V trimming: 0 bases; J trimming: 4 bases; junction bases outside the gene matches: 1. The CDR3 protein is CASSLDRGRETQYF. The DNA of the CDR3 is TGTGCCAGCAGCTTAGACAGGGGGCGAGAGACCCAGTACTTC.

The chain couples TRBV7-2 to TRBJ2-3, with 14 positions matching TRBD2. Trimming took 6 bases from V and 4 from J; bases not matched to a gene: 9. Germline-derived CDR1 and CDR2 are SGHTA and FQGNSA. The CDR3 contains 17 residues. DNA for the CDR3: TGTGCCAGCAGAGGGACTAGCGGGGGCTCCGGGGCAGATACGCAGTATTTT. Its translation is CASRGTSGGSGADTQYF.

By sample fraction, this clone is medium-sized. V gene TRBV6-6 combines with J gene TRBJ2-5; no reliable D call. V lost 4 bases and J 3 bases, leaving 9 bases between the germline ends. From germline, CDR1 is MNHNY and CDR2 SVGAGI (reference sequence). The CDR3 is 13 residues long. In DNA, the CDR3 is TGTGCCAGCAGTTTCAGGAGAGAAGAGACCCAGTACTTC. This gives the protein CASSFRREETQYF.

The rearrangement links TRBV2 to TRBJ2-7; TRBD1 might be the D (6 bases). Germline CDR1 is SNHLY and CDR2 is FYNNEI. The CDR3 spans 13 residues. V was trimmed by 4 bases and J by 2 bases, leaving 9 bases between them. CDR3 region: CASSVEGAYEQYF. As DNA, the CDR3 is TGTGCCAGCAGTGTAGAGGGGGCCTACGAGCAGTACTTC.